The 14 T cell receptor beta chains in this list originate from one sample, sequenced in a study of radiotherapy plus CTLA-4 blockade in lung cancer. Sequencing was performed with immunoSEQ multiplex PCR; in TCRdb, only in-frame clones are kept and a portion is missing. The sample records about 98,000 clones, around 86% being singletons. The sample in question was peripheral blood, obtained from a patient treated with radiotherapy plus ipilimumab. Receptor source: a human donor with non-small cell lung cancer who had a partial response to radiotherapy plus ipilimumab.

The chain has TRBV28 and TRBJ1-5; 7 positions agree with TRBD1. The CDR3 is 15 residues long. Looked up from germline, CDR1 is MDHEN and CDR2 is SYDVKM. V was pared by 1 base and J by 2 bases, with 2 bases of the junction left unmatched. The CDR3 DNA is TGTGCCAGCAGTTTATTTGACAGGGGCAATCAGCCCCAGCATTTT. Its protein product is CASSLFDRGNQPQHF.

This clone was detected once. V is TRBV5-1 and J is TRBJ2-7; the D is unclear. CDR3 length: 12 amino acids. Trimming took 2 bases from V and 7 from J, leaving 10 bases between them. Germline V CDR1 and CDR2: SGHRS, YFSETQ. The DNA for the CDR3 is TGCGCCAGCAGCTTTGACTTTATAGAGCAGTACTTC. It encodes CASSFDFIEQYF.

The chain couples TRBV18 to TRBJ1-1; 7 bases map to TRBD1. The CDR3 has 14 amino acids. V dropped 5 bases and J dropped 3; count of bases not matched to a gene: 6. From germline, CDR1 is KGHSH and CDR2 LQKENI. The CDR3: CASSSTGTDTEAFF. In DNA, the CDR3 is TGTGCCAGCTCATCCACCGGGACAGACACTGAAGCTTTCTTT.

The chain combines TRBV2 with TRBJ2-5; D perhaps matches TRBD1 (6 bases). The CDR3 loop spans 13 amino acids. Germline V gives CDR1 SNHLY, CDR2 FYNNEI. The V gene lost 11 bases and the J gene lost 1 base, with 14 bases spanning the gap. The CDR3: CALGGQTQETQYF. In nucleotides, the CDR3 is TGTGCCCTCGGAGGACAGACCCAAGAGACCCAGTACTTC.

J is TRBJ2-1 and V is TRBV2, with 14 bases matching TRBD2. The CDR3 is 15 amino acids. The V segment lost 6 bases and the J segment 5 bases; nucleotides outside the gene matches: 3. Germline-derived CDR1 and CDR2 are SNHLY and FYNNEI. This CDR3 is CASSRLAGGHNEQFF. The CDR3, as DNA: TGTGCCAGCAGCCGACTAGCGGGAGGGCACAATGAGCAGTTCTTC. Variable domain in full (rest from reference TRBV2 and TRBJ2-1): EPEVTQTPSHQVTQMGQEVILRCVPISNHLYFYWYRQILGQKVEFLVSFYNNEISEKSEIFDDQFSVERPDGSNFTLKIRSTKLEDSAMYFCASSRLAGGHNEQFFGPGTRLTVL.

This clone has just a few counts. The rearrangement joins TRBV7-2 to TRBJ2-1; TRBD2 agrees at 12 bases. The J segment lost 4 bases and the V segment lost 5 bases, leaving 6 bases of the junction unmatched. Germline CDR1 and CDR2: SGHTA and FQGNSA. The length of the CDR3 is 16 residues. Written as DNA, the CDR3 is TGTGCCAGCAGCCTGACCGGGACTAGCGGGTACAATGAGCAGTTCTTC. It yields the protein CASSLTGTSGYNEQFF.

The chain recombines TRBV30 with TRBJ1-4; D perhaps matches TRBD1 (6 bases). The V gene lost 1 base and the J gene lost 10 bases, with 7 bases spanning the gap. CDR3 size: 11 residues. CDR1 and CDR2 (germline): GTSNPN, SVGIG (reference sequence). This CDR3 is CAWSDRVKLFF. The CDR3 coding sequence is TGTGCCTGGAGTGACAGGGTAAAACTGTTTTTT.

The rearrangement uses TRBV19 and TRBJ1-2; possible D gene TRBD1, 6 bases. In germline, CDR1 is LNHDA, CDR2 SQIVND (reference sequence). V lost 6 bases and J 4 bases, leaving 12 bases between the germline ends. The CDR3 runs to 13 residues. CDR3 DNA sequence: TGTGCCAGTAGACCGGACAGCACCTATGGCTACACCTTC. Translation gives CASRPDSTYGYTF.

The chain combines TRBV6-5 with TRBJ2-7, with D uncertain. The germline V gene has CDR1 MNHEY and CDR2 SVGAGI. Between the trimmed V and J ends, which lost 2 bases and 0 bases, there was a span of 8 bases. The CDR3 has 14 amino acids. The CDR3 protein is CASSYTTSSYEQYF. DNA of the CDR3: TGTGCCAGCAGTTACACCACGAGCTCCTACGAGCAGTACTTC.

V usage is TRBV4-1 and J usage is TRBJ1-2, with 8 bases fitting TRBD1. The V segment lost 4 bases and the J segment 7 bases; nucleotides outside the gene matches: 11. Germline-derived CDR1 and CDR2 are MGHRA and YSYEKL. This CDR3 region has 15 residues. DNA for the CDR3: TGCGCCAGCAGCCCACTCGGGCAGGGGGCAGGTGGCTACACCTTC. Amino acids: CASSPLGQGAGGYTF.

The chain recombines TRBV19 with TRBJ2-2; 10 bases fit TRBD2. J lost 4 bases, V lost 4 bases, and 12 bases had no gene match. CDR3 length equals 18 residues. From germline, CDR1 is LNHDA and CDR2 SQIVND (reference sequence). The CDR3 reads CASSTSTSGAMFTGELFF. The CDR3 DNA follows: TGTGCCAGTAGTACCTCAACTAGCGGGGCGATGTTCACCGGGGAGCTGTTTTTT.

Only a few counts were recorded for this clone. The V call is TRBV27, the J call TRBJ1-1; 9 bases are shared with TRBD1. The germline CDR1 and CDR2 sequences are MNHEY and SMNVEV (reference sequence). The CDR3 extends over 14 amino acids. The V segment lost 7 bases and the J segment 5 bases; nucleotides outside the gene matches: 8. CDR3 DNA: TGTGCCAGCAAAAACAGGGGGCGAGGTACTGAAGCTTTCTTT. Its protein product is CASKNRGRGTEAFF.

The J gene is TRBJ2-5, the V gene TRBV28, with a tentative D call TRBD1 (5 bases). The germline V and J ends were trimmed by 2 bases and 11 bases, with 15 bases remaining between them. CDR3 length equals 13 residues. Germline-derived CDR1 and CDR2 are MDHEN and SYDVKM. The CDR3 region is CASSLRQLPGQYF. In nucleotides, the CDR3 is TGTGCCAGCAGTTTAAGACAGCTTCCAGGGCAGTACTTC. Supplemented by reference TRBV28 and TRBJ2-5, the full variable domain reads DVKVTQSSRYLVKRTGEKVFLECVQDMDHENMFWYRQDPGLGLRLIYFSYDVKMKEKGDIPEGYSVSREKKERFSLILESASTNQTSMYLCASSLRQLPGQYFGPGTRLLVL.

This sequence joins TRBV7-9 and TRBJ1-2; 8 nucleotides line up with TRBD1. From germline, CDR1 is SEHNR and CDR2 FQNEAQ (reference sequence). The CDR3 is 16 amino acids. The V segment lost 4 bases and the J segment 1 base; nucleotides outside the gene matches: 8. CDR3 sequence reads: CASSSRRDRINYGYTF. CDR3 bases: TGTGCCAGCAGCTCCCGGAGGGACAGGATTAACTATGGCTACACCTTC.